The following is a T cell receptor (beta chain) sequence with its context. These data belong to a study of blood T cell repertoires in COVID-19. The CDR3 is made up of 14 amino acids. From germline, CDR1 is SGHRS and CDR2 YFSETQ. Trimming removed 0 bases at V and 3 bases at J, with 6 bases between. Clones were read by immunoSEQ multiplex PCR, and TCRdb kept only the in-frame ones, dropping some. Among about 280,000 clones listed, around 92% were seen once. The chain employs TRBV5-1 and TRBJ1-4, with a possible D match to TRBD1 (6 bases). Sequencing was carried out using PBMCs or T cells enriched from blood (not recorded which). The TCR comes from a woman aged 55-70 years who had recovered from COVID-19. The CDR3 sequence is CASSLDRANEKLFF. CDR3 in DNA: TGCGCCAGCAGCTTGGACAGGGCTAATGAAAAACTGTTTTTT.